Listed below are T cell receptor beta chains from one sample, sequenced in a study of identical twins. TCRdb re-called the 5' RACE reads through MiXCR, storing one row per CDR3 protein. Of under 900,000 distinct CDR3 sequences in the sample, 18% were seen once. The sample also formed part of further work on T cells expressing NK-cell markers.

The sequencing sample was made of PBMCs. The receptors were sampled from a woman aged 18-29 years in good health. CDR3s include the opening cysteine and the closing phenylalanine or tryptophan. Fields, in order: J gene, D gene, clone size, V gene, CDR3 protein, CDR3 DNA. D genes are given only for firm matches. Where a row states a size, it is once, few, many or the class of an expanded clone; other rows omit it.

j_gene: TRBJ2-3
d_gene: TRBD2
abundance: -
v_gene: TRBV12-3/TRBV12-4
CDR3aa: CTSSLVFGLAEGTDTQYF
CDR3nt: TGTACCAGCAGTTTAGTATTTGGCCTAGCGGAAGGCACAGATACGCAGTATTTT

j_gene: TRBJ2-1
d_gene: -
abundance: many
v_gene: TRBV12-3/TRBV12-4
CDR3aa: CASSPLSEDEQFF
CDR3nt: TGTGCCAGCAGTCCGCTGTCAGAGGATGAGCAGTTCTTC

j_gene: TRBJ2-7
d_gene: TRBD2
abundance: few
v_gene: TRBV6-2/TRBV6-3
CDR3aa: CASSYSKPASGRIFEQYF
CDR3nt: TGTGCCAGCAGTTACTCGAAACCGGCAAGCGGGAGGATTTTCGAGCAGTACTTC

j_gene: TRBJ1-6
d_gene: -
abundance: -
v_gene: TRBV4-2
CDR3aa: CASSQGRTVNSPLHF
CDR3nt: TGTGCCAGCAGCCAAGGGCGGACAGTTAATTCACCCCTCCACTTT

j_gene: TRBJ2-1
d_gene: TRBD2
abundance: many
v_gene: TRBV5-6
CDR3aa: CASSSGLAGDNEQFF
CDR3nt: TGTGCCAGCAGCTCCGGACTAGCGGGGGACAATGAGCAGTTCTTC

j_gene: TRBJ1-2
d_gene: TRBD1
abundance: -
v_gene: TRBV25-1
CDR3aa: CASSDAGQVTNYGYTF
CDR3nt: TGTGCCAGCAGTGACGCCGGACAGGTTACTAACTATGGCTACACCTTC

j_gene: TRBJ1-5
d_gene: TRBD1
abundance: -
v_gene: TRBV7-8
CDR3aa: CASSLKTGQGQPQHF
CDR3nt: TGTGCCAGCAGCTTAAAGACAGGGCAAGGGCAGCCCCAGCATTTT

j_gene: TRBJ2-3
d_gene: -
abundance: -
v_gene: TRBV7-9
CDR3aa: CASRPPGLPSTDTQYF
CDR3nt: TGTGCCAGCAGGCCGCCGGGACTCCCCTCCACAGATACGCAGTATTTT

j_gene: TRBJ2-7
d_gene: TRBD1
abundance: -
v_gene: TRBV2
CDR3aa: CASRGTWTGGSYEQYF
CDR3nt: TGTGCCAGCAGGGGAACCTGGACAGGGGGCAGTTACGAGCAGTACTTC

j_gene: TRBJ1-2
d_gene: TRBD1
abundance: few
v_gene: TRBV5-5
CDR3aa: CASSLTDRAGVGYTF
CDR3nt: TGTGCCAGCAGTTTGACTGACAGGGCCGGAGTTGGCTACACCTTC

j_gene: TRBJ2-6
d_gene: -
abundance: few
v_gene: TRBV6-5
CDR3aa: CASSYRSWPGANVLTF
CDR3nt: TGTGCCAGCAGTTACCGTTCGTGGCCTGGGGCCAACGTCCTGACTTTC

j_gene: TRBJ2-1
d_gene: -
abundance: few
v_gene: TRBV12-3/TRBV12-4
CDR3aa: CASSFLGLEQFF
CDR3nt: TGTGCCAGCAGTTTTTTAGGGTTAGAGCAGTTCTTC

j_gene: TRBJ2-2
d_gene: -
abundance: -
v_gene: TRBV27
CDR3aa: CASSLAGLAPGELFF
CDR3nt: TGTGCCAGCAGTTTAGCGGGGCTAGCGCCCGGGGAGCTGTTTTTT

j_gene: TRBJ2-5
d_gene: -
abundance: -
v_gene: TRBV12-3/TRBV12-4
CDR3aa: CASSPGTGGVQQETQYF
CDR3nt: TGTGCCAGCAGCCCCGGGACTGGGGGCGTACAACAAGAGACCCAGTACTTC

j_gene: TRBJ2-3
d_gene: TRBD2
abundance: few
v_gene: TRBV10-3
CDR3aa: CAISESKTAGDRTDTQYF
CDR3nt: TGTGCCATCAGTGAGTCCAAGACAGCGGGGGACCGCACAGATACGCAGTATTTT

j_gene: TRBJ1-1
d_gene: TRBD1
abundance: -
v_gene: TRBV9
CDR3aa: CASSPRTGANTEAFF
CDR3nt: TGTGCCAGCAGCCCTCGGACAGGGGCCAACACTGAAGCTTTCTTT

j_gene: TRBJ2-7
d_gene: TRBD1
abundance: -
v_gene: TRBV10-3
CDR3aa: CAIRRDSSYEQYF
CDR3nt: TGTGCCATCAGGAGGGACAGCTCCTACGAGCAGTACTTC

j_gene: TRBJ2-7
d_gene: -
abundance: -
v_gene: TRBV20-1
CDR3aa: CSANPGLEGGYEQYF
CDR3nt: TGCAGTGCTAATCCGGGACTTGAGGGGGGATACGAGCAGTACTTC

j_gene: TRBJ2-7
d_gene: -
abundance: -
v_gene: TRBV20-1
CDR3aa: CSASGRFEQYF
CDR3nt: TGCAGTGCTAGCGGGAGATTCGAGCAGTACTTC

j_gene: TRBJ2-3
d_gene: TRBD2
abundance: few
v_gene: TRBV11-2
CDR3aa: CASNGRDTDTQYF
CDR3nt: TGTGCCAGCAACGGGAGGGACACAGATACGCAGTATTTT

j_gene: TRBJ2-3
d_gene: -
abundance: -
v_gene: TRBV11-2
CDR3aa: CASRGWLDTQYF
CDR3nt: TGTGCCAGCCGGGGTTGGTTAGATACGCAGTATTTT

j_gene: TRBJ2-3
d_gene: -
abundance: -
v_gene: TRBV20-1
CDR3aa: CSARTGMRDTQYF
CDR3nt: TGCAGTGCGCGTACAGGGATGAGAGATACGCAGTATTTT

j_gene: TRBJ2-3
d_gene: -
abundance: few
v_gene: TRBV5-1
CDR3aa: CASSSHGPGTDTQYF
CDR3nt: TGCGCCAGCAGCTCACACGGACCGGGCACAGATACGCAGTATTTT

j_gene: TRBJ2-7
d_gene: TRBD1
abundance: few
v_gene: TRBV5-1
CDR3aa: CASATPGQDSYEQYF
CDR3nt: TGCGCCAGCGCCACTCCGGGACAGGATAGCTACGAGCAGTACTTC

j_gene: TRBJ2-1
d_gene: TRBD2
abundance: few
v_gene: TRBV7-3
CDR3aa: CASSLRGGGGNEQFF
CDR3nt: TGTGCCAGCAGCTTACGTGGCGGGGGAGGCAATGAGCAGTTCTTC

j_gene: TRBJ2-7
d_gene: TRBD1
abundance: few
v_gene: TRBV20-1
CDR3aa: CSARDLTGAEQYF
CDR3nt: TGCAGTGCTAGGGACTTGACAGGGGCCGAGCAGTACTTC

j_gene: TRBJ1-4
d_gene: -
abundance: once
v_gene: TRBV6-5
CDR3aa: CASSYRGLGVSEKLFF
CDR3nt: TGTGCCAGCAGTTACCGAGGACTTGGCGTGAGCGAAAAACTGTTTTTT

j_gene: TRBJ1-1
d_gene: TRBD1
abundance: few
v_gene: TRBV6-5
CDR3aa: CASSYTPDRAEAFF
CDR3nt: TGTGCCAGCAGTTACACGCCGGACAGGGCGGAAGCTTTCTTT

j_gene: TRBJ2-7
d_gene: TRBD2
abundance: once
v_gene: TRBV4-3
CDR3aa: CASSTSLAGGSYEQYF
CDR3nt: TGCGCCAGCAGCACCTCACTAGCGGGAGGCTCCTACGAGCAGTACTTC

j_gene: TRBJ2-5
d_gene: -
abundance: -
v_gene: TRBV10-3
CDR3aa: CAISPLGETTETQYF
CDR3nt: TGTGCCATCAGTCCTCTGGGCGAGACCACAGAGACCCAGTACTTC

j_gene: TRBJ1-2
d_gene: -
abundance: few
v_gene: TRBV18
CDR3aa: CASSPPNRSYGYTF
CDR3nt: TGTGCCAGCTCACCACCGAACAGGTCCTATGGCTACACCTTC

j_gene: TRBJ1-4
d_gene: TRBD1
abundance: -
v_gene: TRBV5-6
CDR3aa: CASSPQDRGNEKLFF
CDR3nt: TGTGCCAGCAGCCCACAGGACAGGGGTAATGAAAAACTGTTTTTT

j_gene: TRBJ2-1
d_gene: TRBD1
abundance: few
v_gene: TRBV6-1
CDR3aa: CASSEGTGTYNEQFF
CDR3nt: TGTGCCAGCAGTGAAGGGACAGGGACCTACAATGAGCAGTTCTTC

j_gene: TRBJ2-5
d_gene: -
abundance: few
v_gene: TRBV12-3/TRBV12-4
CDR3aa: CASSTYQETQYF
CDR3nt: TGTGCCAGCAGTACTTACCAAGAGACCCAGTACTTC

j_gene: TRBJ1-2
d_gene: -
abundance: few
v_gene: TRBV20-1
CDR3aa: CSARDISGVVYGYTF
CDR3nt: TGCAGTGCTAGAGATATTTCGGGGGTGGTCTATGGCTACACCTTC

j_gene: TRBJ1-6
d_gene: -
abundance: many
v_gene: TRBV15
CDR3aa: CATQSSFNSPLHF
CDR3nt: TGTGCCACCCAGAGCAGTTTTAATTCACCCCTCCACTTT

j_gene: TRBJ2-1
d_gene: -
abundance: -
v_gene: TRBV20-1
CDR3aa: CSAPVAGIYNEQFF
CDR3nt: TGCAGTGCCCCGGTGGCGGGAATTTACAATGAGCAGTTCTTC

j_gene: TRBJ2-2
d_gene: -
abundance: -
v_gene: TRBV12-3/TRBV12-4
CDR3aa: CASSLSRSIDTGELFF
CDR3nt: TGTGCCAGCAGTTTAAGCAGGAGTATCGACACCGGGGAGCTGTTTTTT

j_gene: TRBJ2-7
d_gene: -
abundance: -
v_gene: TRBV7-9
CDR3aa: CASSRGRLSYEQYF
CDR3nt: TGTGCCAGCAGCCGGGGCCGCCTGTCCTACGAGCAGTACTTC

j_gene: TRBJ2-7
d_gene: TRBD2
abundance: -
v_gene: TRBV20-1
CDR3aa: CSARDVTSRNSYEQYF
CDR3nt: TGCAGTGCTAGAGACGTGACTAGCCGGAACTCCTACGAGCAGTACTTC

j_gene: TRBJ2-3
d_gene: -
abundance: few
v_gene: TRBV4-3
CDR3aa: CASSQSPGPDTQYF
CDR3nt: TGCGCCAGCAGCCAATCCCCGGGGCCAGATACGCAGTATTTT

j_gene: TRBJ2-7
d_gene: TRBD2
abundance: -
v_gene: TRBV7-9
CDR3aa: CASSAMVAGVYEQYF
CDR3nt: TGTGCCAGCAGCGCAATGGTAGCGGGAGTCTACGAGCAGTACTTC

j_gene: TRBJ2-7
d_gene: -
abundance: -
v_gene: TRBV2
CDR3aa: CASSELGTSSYEQYF
CDR3nt: TGTGCCAGCAGTGAACTCGGCACCAGCTCCTACGAGCAGTACTTC

j_gene: TRBJ1-1
d_gene: -
abundance: -
v_gene: TRBV6-1
CDR3aa: CASIQQKGTEAFF
CDR3nt: TGTGCCAGCATACAGCAAAAGGGCACTGAAGCTTTCTTT